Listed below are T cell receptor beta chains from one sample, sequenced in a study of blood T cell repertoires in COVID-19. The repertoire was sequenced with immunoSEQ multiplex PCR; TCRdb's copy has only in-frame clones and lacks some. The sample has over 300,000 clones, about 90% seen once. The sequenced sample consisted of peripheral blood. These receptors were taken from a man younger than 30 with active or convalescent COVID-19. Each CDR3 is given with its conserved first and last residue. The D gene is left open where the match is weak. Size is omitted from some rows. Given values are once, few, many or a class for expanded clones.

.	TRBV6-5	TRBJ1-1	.	TGTGCCAGCAGCCCACTGGAGGGCAACACTGAAGCTTTCTTT	CASSPLEGNTEAFF
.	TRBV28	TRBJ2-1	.	TGTGCCAGCAGCTCGATTCGATCCGGGACATACAATGAGCAGTTCTTC	CASSSIRSGTYNEQFF
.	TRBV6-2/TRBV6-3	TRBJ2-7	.	TGTGCCAGCAACCCTCCAGGGAATCGCTACGAGCAGTACTTC	CASNPPGNRYEQYF
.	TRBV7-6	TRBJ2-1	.	TGTGCCAGCAGCTTAGCGCTCCCGGTTTTAAGCTCCTACAATGAGCAGTTCTTC	CASSLALPVLSSYNEQFF
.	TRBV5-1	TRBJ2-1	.	TGCGCCAGCAGCGGATCAGCGTCTTCCTACAATGAGCAGTTCTTC	CASSGSASSYNEQFF
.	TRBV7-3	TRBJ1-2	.	TGTGCCAGCAGCCCACAGGAGGGCTATGGCTACACCTTC	CASSPQEGYGYTF
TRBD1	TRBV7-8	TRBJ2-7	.	TGTGCCAGCAGCCCCAGGACAGGTACCTACGAGCAGTACTTC	CASSPRTGTYEQYF
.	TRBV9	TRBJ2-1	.	TGTGCCAGCAGCCCCCCGGGTCTGAGCTCCTACAATGAGCAGTTCTTC	CASSPPGLSSYNEQFF
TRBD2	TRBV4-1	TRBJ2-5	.	TGCGCCAGCAGCCAGAAGGTCCGGGCGGGAGGTTCGGAGACCCAGTACTTC	CASSQKVRAGGSETQYF
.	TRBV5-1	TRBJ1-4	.	TGCGCCAGCAGCCCAGACTCAACAACTAATGAAAAACTGTTTTTT	CASSPDSTTNEKLFF
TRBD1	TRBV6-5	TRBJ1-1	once	TGTGCCAGCAGTTATTCAAGGGACAGGGGGACTGAAGCTTTCTTT	CASSYSRDRGTEAFF
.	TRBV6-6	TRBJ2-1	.	TGTGCCAGCAGTTACGTAACTTCCTCCTACAATGAGCAGTTCTTC	CASSYVTSSYNEQFF
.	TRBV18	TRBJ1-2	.	TGTGCCAGCTCACCAACAGGTGAAAACTATGGCTACACCTTC	CASSPTGENYGYTF
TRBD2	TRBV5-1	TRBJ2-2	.	TGCGCCAGCGGGCTAGCGGATCGAGAGACCGGGGAGCTGTTTTTT	CASGLADRETGELFF
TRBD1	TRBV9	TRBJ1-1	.	TGTGCCAGCAGCTCCGCGACAGGGAGGAAAACTGAAGCTTTCTTT	CASSSATGRKTEAFF
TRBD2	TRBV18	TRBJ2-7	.	TGTGCCAGCTCTACCAGTGCGGGGGGCTCCTACGAGCAGTACTTC	CASSTSAGGSYEQYF
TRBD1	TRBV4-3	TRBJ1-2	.	TGCGCCAGCAGCCAAGAGGACAGGGGCTATGGCTACACCTTC	CASSQEDRGYGYTF
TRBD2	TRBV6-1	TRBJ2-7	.	TGTGCCAGCAGTGAACTAGCGGGGGATTTCTCCTACGAGCAGTACTTC	CASSELAGDFSYEQYF
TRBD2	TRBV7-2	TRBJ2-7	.	TGTGCCAGTTCCTCAGGAGCGGGGGTGTCGGCCTACGAGCAGTACTTC	CASSSGAGVSAYEQYF
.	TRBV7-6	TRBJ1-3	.	TGTGCCAGCAGCACCACCGTGGGGCGACAGCTTCAGCAAGACACCATATATTTT	CASSTTVGRQLQQDTIYF
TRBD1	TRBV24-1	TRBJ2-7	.	TGTGCCACCAGTGACTCGACAGGGGGCTACGAGCAGTACTTC	CATSDSTGGYEQYF
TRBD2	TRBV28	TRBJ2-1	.	TGTGCCAGCAGTTTAGCTGGCGCGGGAGCAAATGAGCAGTTCTTC	CASSLAGAGANEQFF
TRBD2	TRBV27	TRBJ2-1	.	TGTGCCAGCAGTTTGCGGGAGAACTCCTACAATGAGCAGTTCTTC	CASSLRENSYNEQFF
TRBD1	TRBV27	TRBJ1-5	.	TGTGCCAGCAGTCTAAACAGGGGGCGGCCCCAGCATTTT	CASSLNRGRPQHF
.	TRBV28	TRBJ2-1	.	TGTGCCAGCAGTACCCCGGCCCGGGGTAACAATGAGCAGTTCTTC	CASSTPARGNNEQFF
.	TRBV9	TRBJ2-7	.	TGTGCCAGCAGCGTAGGGCGGGTCTCCTACGAGCAGTACTTC	CASSVGRVSYEQYF
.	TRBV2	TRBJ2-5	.	TGTGCCAGCAGTTCTAGAATAGGCCAAGAGACCCAGTACTTC	CASSSRIGQETQYF
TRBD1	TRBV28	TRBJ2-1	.	TGTGCCAGCAGGGGGACAGGGGTTAATGAGCAGTTCTTC	CASRGTGVNEQFF
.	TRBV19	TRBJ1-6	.	TGTGCCAGTACGGACAGCGTCCGCTATAATTCACCCCTCCACTTT	CASTDSVRYNSPLHF
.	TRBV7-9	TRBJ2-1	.	TGTGCCAGCAGCCCCGGTGGCGGGTCCTTTTGGGAGCAGTTCTTC	CASSPGGGSFWEQFF
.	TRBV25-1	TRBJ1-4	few	TGTGCCAGCTGTAAACAGGGTACAACTAATGAAAAACTGTTTTTT	CASCKQGTTNEKLFF
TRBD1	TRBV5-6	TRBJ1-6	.	TGTGCCAGCAGCTTGGGGACAGGGGTGTCACCCCTCCACTTT	CASSLGTGVSPLHF
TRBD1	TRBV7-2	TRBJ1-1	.	TGTGCCAGCAGCACAACGGAGTGGGGGACAGGGTATCTTCCTGAAGCTTTCTTT	CASSTTEWGTGYLPEAFF
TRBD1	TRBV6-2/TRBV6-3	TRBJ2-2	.	TGTGCCAGCAGTCTTGGACAGGGGGACACCGGGGAGCTGTTTTTT	CASSLGQGDTGELFF
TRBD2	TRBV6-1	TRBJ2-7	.	TGTGCCAGCAGTGAAGATGTGGGAGGGTCCTACGAGCAGTACTTC	CASSEDVGGSYEQYF
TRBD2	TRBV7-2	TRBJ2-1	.	TGTGCCAGCAGCTCCAGTCGGGGGGAAAATGAGCAGTTCTTC	CASSSSRGENEQFF
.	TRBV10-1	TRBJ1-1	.	TGCGCCAGCAGTACCCACTACACTGAAGCTTTCTTT	CASSTHYTEAFF
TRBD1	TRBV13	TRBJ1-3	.	TGTGCCAGCAGCGTACAGGGGGCGAGAAACACCATATATTTT	CASSVQGARNTIYF